This TCR beta chain was sequenced in a study of T cells after yellow fever vaccination. Trimming left V 4 bases short and J 0 bases short, with 6 bases between. The CDR3 length is 13 residues. Germline CDR1 KGHSH, CDR2 LQKENI. A remark on this clonotype: Its antigen is undetermined.

Study-level points and caveats: Once the booster was given, most primary-vaccination clones reappeared, at just under 98% for CD4 and around 90% for CD8. Faster peaking, at day 5 versus 15, marked a secondary response that was weaker.

Making TCR cDNA involved 5'RACE template switching, which added UMIs and a universal primer site. TCRdb reanalysed the 5' RACE reads using MiXCR and keeps one entry per CDR3 protein. The sample lists roughly 240,000 distinct CDR3 sequences; 6.5% to 7.5% were seen once. Here the sequenced sample was CD4+ T cells sorted from PBMCs, taken on the day of the yellow fever booster vaccination. This clonotype originated in a man aged 30 to 45 who received the YFV17D yellow fever vaccine. The chain uses TRBV18 and TRBJ2-5; the D is unclear. This CDR3 reads CASSLTYQETQYF. CDR3 nucleotides: TGTGCCAGCTCACTTACGTACCAAGAGACCCAGTACTTC.